This TCR beta chain was identified during a study of preoperative IRX-2 immunotherapy in early breast cancer. Stated treatment: preoperative locoregional IRX-2 cytokine immunotherapy. Preoperative locoregional IRX-2 cytokine immunotherapy was tested in the phase Ib source study. Clones were sequenced by immunoSEQ multiplex PCR, and TCRdb holds only the in-frame ones, with some missing. The table has almost 35,000 clones, roughly 95% seen once. CDR1 is SGHDT and CDR2 is YYEEEE in the germline V gene. This CDR3 is 14 amino acids long. The V end lost 0 bases, the J end lost 1 base, and 7 bases lay between the germline ends.

The chain combines TRBV5-6 with TRBJ1-1; D remains unclear. This TCR was recovered from a human donor with breast cancer. Sampling was conducted from a patient treated with IRX-2 immunotherapy. CDR3 coding DNA: TGTGCCAGCAGCTTGGGACCGACGAACACTGAAGCTTTCTTT. Its translation: CASSLGPTNTEAFF.